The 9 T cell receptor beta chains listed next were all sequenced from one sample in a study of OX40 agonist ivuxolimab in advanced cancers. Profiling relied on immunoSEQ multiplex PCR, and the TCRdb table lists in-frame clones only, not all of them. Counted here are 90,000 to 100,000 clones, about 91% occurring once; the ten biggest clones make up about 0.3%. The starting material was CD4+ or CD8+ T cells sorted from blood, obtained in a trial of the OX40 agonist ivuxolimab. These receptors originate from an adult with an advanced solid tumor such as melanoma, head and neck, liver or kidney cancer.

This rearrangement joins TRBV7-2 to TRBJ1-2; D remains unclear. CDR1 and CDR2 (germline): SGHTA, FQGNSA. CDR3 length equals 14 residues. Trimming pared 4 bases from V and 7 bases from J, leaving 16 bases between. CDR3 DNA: TGTGCCAGCAGCTCCCAACCTGGATTTCCTGGCTACACCTTC. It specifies CASSSQPGFPGYTF. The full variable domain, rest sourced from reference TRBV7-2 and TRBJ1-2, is GAGVSQSPSNKVTEKGKDVELRCDPISGHTALYWYRQSLGQGLEFLIYFQGNSAPDKSGLPSDRFSAERTGGSVSTLTIQRTQQEDSAVYLCASSSQPGFPGYTFGSGTRLTVV.

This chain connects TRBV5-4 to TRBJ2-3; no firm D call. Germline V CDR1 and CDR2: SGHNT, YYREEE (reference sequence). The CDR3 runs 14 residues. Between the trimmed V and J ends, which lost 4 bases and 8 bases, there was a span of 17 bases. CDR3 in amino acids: CASSLGPPLGTQYF. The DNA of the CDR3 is TGTGCCAGCAGCCTTGGACCCCCGTTGGGTACGCAGTATTTT.

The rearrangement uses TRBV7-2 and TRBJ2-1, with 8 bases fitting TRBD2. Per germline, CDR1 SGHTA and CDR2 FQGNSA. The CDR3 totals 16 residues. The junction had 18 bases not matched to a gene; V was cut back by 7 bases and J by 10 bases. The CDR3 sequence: CASTQIRLAGRDEQFF. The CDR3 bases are TGTGCCAGCACCCAGATACGATTAGCGGGGAGGGACGAGCAGTTCTTC.

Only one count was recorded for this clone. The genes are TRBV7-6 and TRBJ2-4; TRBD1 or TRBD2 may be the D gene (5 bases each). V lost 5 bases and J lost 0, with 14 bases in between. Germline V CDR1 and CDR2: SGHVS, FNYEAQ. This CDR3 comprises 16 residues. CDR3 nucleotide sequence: TGTGCCAGCAGCCCAACAGGAGGCCTAGCCAAAAACATTCAGTACTTC. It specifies CASSPTGGLAKNIQYF.

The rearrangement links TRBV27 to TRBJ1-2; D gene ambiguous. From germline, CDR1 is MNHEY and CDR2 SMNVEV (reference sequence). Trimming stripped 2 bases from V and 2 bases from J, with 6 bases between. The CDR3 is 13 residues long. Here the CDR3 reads CASSLKENYGYTF. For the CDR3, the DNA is TGTGCCAGCAGTTTAAAGGAGAACTATGGCTACACCTTC.

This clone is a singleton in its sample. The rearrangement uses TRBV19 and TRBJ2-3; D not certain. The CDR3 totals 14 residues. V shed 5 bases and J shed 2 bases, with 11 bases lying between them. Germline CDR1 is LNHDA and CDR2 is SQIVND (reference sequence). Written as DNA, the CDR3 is TGTGCCAGTAGTCTTATAGGCACCACAGATACGCAGTATTTT. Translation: CASSLIGTTDTQYF.

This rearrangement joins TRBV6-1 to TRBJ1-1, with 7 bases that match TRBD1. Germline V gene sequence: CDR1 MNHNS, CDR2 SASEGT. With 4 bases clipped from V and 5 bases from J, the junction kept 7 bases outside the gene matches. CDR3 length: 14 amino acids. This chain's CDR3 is CASSASGGETEAFF. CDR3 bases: TGTGCCAGCAGTGCCTCAGGGGGGGAGACTGAAGCTTTCTTT.

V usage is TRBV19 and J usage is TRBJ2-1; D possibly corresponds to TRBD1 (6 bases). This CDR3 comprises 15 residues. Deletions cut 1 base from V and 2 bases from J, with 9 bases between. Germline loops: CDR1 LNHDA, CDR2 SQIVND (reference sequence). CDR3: CASSIGGGTYNEQFF. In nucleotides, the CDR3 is TGTGCCAGTAGTATAGGAGGGGGAACCTACAATGAGCAGTTCTTC.

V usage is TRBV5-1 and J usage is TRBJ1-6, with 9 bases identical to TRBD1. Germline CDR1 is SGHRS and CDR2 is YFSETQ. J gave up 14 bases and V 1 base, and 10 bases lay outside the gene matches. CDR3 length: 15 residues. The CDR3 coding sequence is TGCGCCAGCAGCTTGTCACCGGACAGGGGTAAAACCCTCCACTTT. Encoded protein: CASSLSPDRGKTLHF.